The 20 T cell receptor beta chains reported below all come from one sample, sequenced in a study of regulatory T cells in long-lasting Graves disease. With iRepertoire HTBI primers and Arm-PCR of CDR3 regions, TCR beta libraries were built. MiXCR was run by TCRdb on the multiplex PCR reads, yielding one entry per CDR3 protein. The sample consists of around 450,000 distinct CDR3 sequences, approximately 15% of them appearing once. The time point was: newly diagnosed GD, antithyroid drugs for less than 3 months. Scientists built the TCR library using RNA that was extracted from PBMCs. The same sample was also used in a study of T cells in Graves' hyperthyroidism and ophthalmopathy.

The material sequenced was peripheral blood mononuclear cells (PBMCs), taken at new diagnosis, from a patient treated with antithyroid drugs. The origin of the receptors is a middle-aged woman with Graves disease.

This clonotype was found many times. The chain joins TRBV10-3 to TRBJ2-1; no reliable D call. Germline loops: CDR1 ENHRY, CDR2 SYGVKD. With 8 bases removed from V and 8 bases from J, the gap between germline ends came to 13 bases. The CDR3 is 12 amino acids. The CDR3 is CAILGPTDEQFF. The CDR3 DNA reads TGTGCCATCCTCGGACCAACGGATGAGCAGTTCTTC.

This clonotype was observed at least ten times. V gene TRBV7-2 combines with J gene TRBJ2-3, with 7 bases that match TRBD1. Germline V gives CDR1 SGHTA, CDR2 FQGNSA. V lost 5 bases and J lost 2; bases outside the gene matches: 10. The CDR3 contains 16 residues. CDR3: CASSLGQSGNTDTQYF. The CDR3 nucleotides are TGTGCCAGCAGCCTGGGACAGTCGGGGAACACAGATACGCAGTATTTT.

The gene calls are TRBV7-9 and TRBJ2-1; D remains unclear. The germline CDR1 and CDR2 sequences are SEHNR and FQNEAQ (reference sequence). V was trimmed by 2 bases and J by 8 bases, leaving 16 bases between them. CDR3 length: 15 amino acids. The CDR3 DNA reads as TGTGCCAGCAGCTTAATCGGCCGACTGGGCGATGAGCAGTTCTTC. Residues: CASSLIGRLGDEQFF.

J is TRBJ2-2 and V is TRBV5-1; 7 bases line up with TRBD1. V gave up 4 bases and J gave up 7 bases; unmatched junction bases: 13. The CDR3 runs to 16 residues. Germline V gives CDR1 SGHRS, CDR2 YFSETQ. CDR3 bases: TGCGCCAGCAGCCTTTACGGACAGGCTGACATCGGGGAGCTGTTTTTT. Its translation: CASSLYGQADIGELFF.

There are many counts of this clonotype. The rearrangement links TRBV7-8 to TRBJ2-7, with D possibly matching TRBD1 (6 bases). The CDR3 runs to 13 residues. The V and J ends lost 1 base and 9 bases respectively, with 13 bases between them. CDR1 SGHVS and CDR2 FQNEAQ come from the germline V gene. In DNA form, the CDR3 reads TGTGCCAGCAGCTTAGAACAGGGTCGCTGGCAGTACTTC. This translates into CASSLEQGRWQYF.

This clonotype was picked up a small number of times. The genes are TRBV6-2 or TRBV6-3 and TRBJ2-5; 11 bases are shared with TRBD2. The germline V gene has CDR1 MNHEY and CDR2 SVGEGT. CDR3 size: 13 residues. J lost 4 bases, V lost 7 bases, and 2 bases had no gene match. The CDR3 nucleotides are TGTGCCAGCATTCTAGCGGGGGGAGAGACCCAGTACTTC. Translated, it gives CASILAGGETQYF.

This clonotype occurred many times. The V call is TRBV10-1, the J call TRBJ2-2; tentative D call: TRBD1 (5 bases). This CDR3 has 15 amino acids. The germline V gene encodes CDR1 WNHNN and CDR2 SYGVQD (reference sequence). The V end lost 3 bases, the J end lost 1 base, and 9 bases lay between the germline ends. CDR3 nucleotide sequence: TGCGCCAGCAGTGACTCAGGACAGAACACCGGGGAGCTGTTTTTT. Translated, it gives CASSDSGQNTGELFF.

The genes are TRBV6-2 or TRBV6-3 and TRBJ2-2; D gene uncertain. This CDR3 contains 15 residues. The ends were cut back, 2 bases at V and 0 bases at J, with 7 bases in the middle. The germline V gene has CDR1 MNHEY and CDR2 SVGEGT. The CDR3, as DNA: TGTGCCAGCAGTTACGCGGACGCGAACACCGGGGAGCTGTTTTTT. Translating gives CASSYADANTGELFF.

As regards this clonotype: This may be a read error: a much more frequent sequence differs by one nucleotide. The rearrangement links TRBV2 to TRBJ2-5, with D tentatively TRBD1 or TRBD2 (5 bases each). The J call could be wrong; TRBJ2-1 is a better fit for the DNA end. CDR1 is SNHLY and CDR2 is FYNNEI in the germline V gene. This CDR3 spans 13 amino acids. As DNA, the CDR3 is TGTGCCAGCAGTGCCCAATCCGGGGCAGGGCAGTTCTTC. Amino acid sequence: CASSAQSGAGQFF.

This clonotype occurred many times. The chain joins TRBV12-3 or TRBV12-4 to TRBJ2-3; no clear D. The germline V and J ends were trimmed by 3 bases and 4 bases, with 8 bases remaining between them. The CDR3 is 13 amino acids. This chain's CDR3 is CASSLVSPDTQYF. The CDR3, as DNA: TGTGCCAGCAGTTTGGTGTCCCCAGATACGCAGTATTTT.

This clonotype was counted ten times or more. The CDR3 region is CASSLHGRATSYEQYF. The CDR3 DNA is TGTGCCAGCAGTTTACATGGGCGGGCCACCTCCTACGAGCAGTACTTC. The V and J genes are TRBV27 and TRBJ2-7; the D gene is possibly TRBD2 (5 bases). Germline values: CDR1 MNHEY, CDR2 SMNVEV (reference sequence). The CDR3 is 16 amino acids. V was cut by 2 bases and J by 0 bases, with 14 bases left in between.

This clonotype was seen at least ten times. The DNA of the CDR3 is TGTGCCAGCGCGGGACAGGGGTTTAGAGGCTACACCTTC. Residues: CASAGQGFRGYTF. The chain combines TRBV2 with TRBJ1-2; 10 bases map to TRBD1. V lost 8 bases, J lost 8 bases, and 8 bases stayed unmatched. Germline-derived CDR1 and CDR2 are SNHLY and FYNNEI. The length of the CDR3 is 13 residues.

This clonotype was detected many times. The chain employs TRBV12-5 and TRBJ2-7, with a weak D call TRBD2 (5 bases). The V gene lost 0 bases and the J gene lost 2 bases, with 11 bases spanning the gap. Germline assignment: CDR1 LGHNT and CDR2 FRNRAP. The CDR3 consists of 15 residues. The CDR3 reads CASGLVLGRPYEQYF. Written as DNA, the CDR3 is TGTGCTAGTGGTTTGGTACTAGGCAGACCCTACGAGCAGTACTTC.

The rearrangement joins TRBV2 to TRBJ2-5; 10 positions match TRBD1. CDR3 length: 18 residues. Germline CDR1 reads SNHLY; CDR2 reads FYNNEI. J gave up 3 bases and V 7 bases, and 17 bases lay outside the gene matches. CDR3 loop: CASKGLSSGTGDKETQYF. The CDR3 DNA reads as TGTGCCAGCAAAGGCCTTTCTTCGGGGACAGGGGACAAAGAGACCCAGTACTTC.

As regards this clonotype: This CDR3 is missing its conserved last phenylalanine or tryptophan, likely due to a read error. The DNA is omitted, as the CDR3 cannot be located on it reliably, and the CDR3 follows TCRdb's listing. The chain is built from TRBV6-2 or TRBV6-3 and TRBJ2-5; the table's TRBD2 call for D was not verified on the DNA. The CDR3 numbers 8 amino acids, ends counted. Germline values: CDR1 MNHEY, CDR2 SVGEGT. The CDR3: CASSDTAG.

This clonotype was observed many times. The rearrangement links TRBV11-2 to TRBJ1-1; 10 nucleotides align to TRBD1. The junction had 9 bases not matched to a gene; V was cut back by 4 bases and J by 4 bases. The germline CDR1 and CDR2 sequences are SGHAT and FQNNGV. The CDR3 spans 16 residues. The CDR3 DNA reads TGTGCCAGCAGCTCCCCGGACAGGGGGAGACCCACTGAAGCTTTCTTT. It translates to CASSSPDRGRPTEAFF.

The rearrangement links TRBV12-3 or TRBV12-4 to TRBJ1-1; perhaps TRBD1 as D (6 bases). V gave up 1 base and J gave up 4 bases, with 13 bases separating them. The CDR3 covers 15 residues. CDR3 sequence reads: CASSLDTGPSTEAFF. The DNA for the CDR3 is TGTGCCAGCAGTTTAGATACAGGGCCCAGCACTGAAGCTTTCTTT.

V usage is TRBV20-1 and J usage is TRBJ2-2; D uncertain. Germline CDR1 and CDR2: DFQATT and SNEGSKA (reference sequence). There are 15 residues in the CDR3. Trimming shortened V by 0 bases and J by 3 bases, and 11 bases separated the two germline ends. The CDR3 nucleotides are TGCAGTGCTAGAGAAGACAAGGCGGACACCGGGGAGCTGTTTTTT. Its protein product is CSAREDKADTGELFF.

This clonotype was found many times. The rearrangement joins TRBV20-1 to TRBJ1-1; 7 bases line up with TRBD1. Germline CDR1 reads DFQATT; CDR2 reads SNEGSKA (reference sequence). CDR3 length equals 15 residues. The V segment lost 6 bases and the J segment 0 bases; nucleotides outside the gene matches: 10. The CDR3 reads CSAQKPGGMNTEAFF. The CDR3 DNA follows: TGCAGTGCACAGAAGCCAGGGGGGATGAACACTGAAGCTTTCTTT.

This chain uses TRBV12-5 with TRBJ1-1, with D tentatively TRBD1 (6 bases). This CDR3 contains 14 residues. Trimming removed 6 bases from V and 3 bases from J, with 14 bases in between. Germline CDR1 is LGHNT and CDR2 is FRNRAP. The CDR3 here is CASGWGRGDTEAFF. CDR3 bases: TGTGCTAGTGGCTGGGGCAGGGGAGACACTGAAGCTTTCTTT.